Following are 21 T cell receptor beta chains from one sample sequenced in a study of cytomegalovirus exposure and HLA in healthy donors. The repertoire was sequenced with immunoSEQ multiplex PCR; TCRdb's copy has only in-frame clones and lacks some. Counted here are 55,000 to 70,000 clones, over 90% occurring once; the ten biggest clones make up over 2%. Input material: PBMCs. These receptors came from a man aged 18-30 years in good health and CMV-seronegative.

A single count supports this clone. This chain uses TRBV28 with TRBJ2-5, with a weak D call TRBD1 (5 bases). The germline V gene has CDR1 MDHEN and CDR2 SYDVKM. The CDR3 has 16 residues. Trimming took off 1 base at V and 5 bases at J, with 17 bases between the two ends. CDR3 sequence (DNA): TGTGCCAGCAGTTTATCTATCCTGGACACGTCGGAGACCCAGTACTTC. Encoded protein: CASSLSILDTSETQYF.

V is TRBV7-8 and J is TRBJ2-7; 7 bases are a match to TRBD2. The J segment lost 1 base and the V segment lost 1 base, leaving 1 base of the junction unmatched. This CDR3 comprises 14 residues. Germline CDR1 and CDR2: SGHVS and FQNEAQ. As DNA, the CDR3 is TGTGCCAGCAGCTTAGTGCGGGAGTCCTACGAGCAGTACTTC. Its translation is CASSLVRESYEQYF. The full variable domain, completed using reference TRBV7-8 and TRBJ2-7, is GAGVSQSPRYKVAKRGQDVALRCDPISGHVSLFWYQQALGQGPEFLTYFQNEAQLDKSGLPSDRFFAERPEGSVSTLKIQRTQQEDSAVYLCASSLVRESYEQYFGPGTRLTVT.

This chain joins TRBV27 and TRBJ1-5; 8 nucleotides agree with TRBD1. This CDR3 has 14 amino acids. Trimming took 5 bases from V and 5 from J; bases not matched to a gene: 5. In germline, CDR1 is MNHEY, CDR2 SMNVEV (reference sequence). The CDR3 sequence is CASSRYRGDQPQHF. The CDR3 nucleotides are TGTGCCAGCAGTAGATACAGGGGGGATCAGCCCCAGCATTTT.

The J gene is TRBJ2-3, the V gene TRBV6-1; D possibly corresponds to TRBD1 (6 bases). Trimming stripped 5 bases from V and 9 bases from J, with 18 bases between. The length of the CDR3 is 14 residues. Per the germline V gene, CDR1 is MNHNS and CDR2 is SASEGT. CDR3 loop: CASSPYTGTWTQYF. For the CDR3, the DNA is TGTGCCAGCAGTCCGTATACAGGGACGTGGACGCAGTATTTT.

The rearrangement links TRBV10-1 to TRBJ1-2; possible D gene TRBD1, 5 bases. Per germline, CDR1 WNHNN and CDR2 SYGVQD (reference sequence). The CDR3 is made up of 13 amino acids. V gave up 3 bases and J gave up 5 bases, with 10 bases separating them. The CDR3 protein is CASSDTQGYGYTF. The CDR3 coding sequence is TGCGCCAGCAGTGATACGCAGGGTTATGGCTACACCTTC.

The chain carries TRBV28 and TRBJ2-7, with 7 positions matching TRBD1. The germline CDR1 and CDR2 sequences are MDHEN and SYDVKM. V shed 7 bases, J shed 5 bases, and the junction held 8 bases outside the gene matches. The CDR3 consists of 13 residues. The CDR3 nucleotides are TGTGCCAGCATTAAGACAGGGAACCACGAGCAGTACTTC. This translates into CASIKTGNHEQYF.

The chain recombines TRBV7-8 with TRBJ2-1; D is unclear. This CDR3 is built from 15 residues. Trimming pared 4 bases from V and 6 bases from J, leaving 16 bases between. Germline V lookup: CDR1 SGHVS, CDR2 FQNEAQ. CDR3 DNA: TGTGCCAGCAGCTCCTCCCGGGTAGTCCGCAATGAGCAGTTCTTC. Amino acid sequence: CASSSSRVVRNEQFF.

This clone occurred once. This chain links TRBV7-3 with TRBJ2-3, with D possibly matching TRBD2 (6 bases). The germline CDR1 and CDR2 sequences are SGHTA and FQGTGA. The CDR3 loop spans 16 amino acids. Trimming cost V 5 bases and J 2 bases, with 17 bases left between them. This CDR3 reads CASSQRAGGSTDTQYF. The DNA of the CDR3 is TGTGCCAGCAGCCAGAGGGCCGGGGGATCCACAGATACGCAGTATTTT.

The CDR3 nucleotides are TGTGCCAGCAGCTTTTCCAGCGGGAGGCCGAACACCGGGGAGCTGTTTTTT. Translation gives CASSFSSGRPNTGELFF. The chain recombines TRBV7-9 with TRBJ2-2; 9 bases agree with TRBD2. After removal of 3 bases from V and 0 bases from J, the junction contained 5 bases not matched to a gene. The CDR3 length is 17 residues. Germline CDR1 and CDR2: SEHNR and FQNEAQ (reference sequence). The full variable domain, with the rest looked up from reference TRBV7-9 and TRBJ2-2, is DTGVSQNPRHKITKRGQNVTFRCDPISEHNRLYWYRQTLGQGPEFLTYFQNEAQLEKSRLLSDRFSAERPKGSFSTLEIQRTEQGDSAMYLCASSFSSGRPNTGELFFGEGSRLTVL.

The rearrangement joins TRBV5-1 to TRBJ2-1; 11 bases are a match to TRBD2. The J segment lost 9 bases and the V segment lost 4 bases, leaving 9 bases of the junction unmatched. Germline V lookup: CDR1 SGHRS, CDR2 YFSETQ. The CDR3 contains 15 residues. The CDR3 sequence: CASSISTSGMGEQFF. The CDR3 region has the DNA TGCGCCAGCAGCATTTCGACTAGCGGGATGGGTGAGCAGTTCTTC.

This chain joins TRBV5-4 and TRBJ2-3; possible D gene TRBD2, 6 bases. Germline loops: CDR1 SGHNT, CDR2 YYREEE (reference sequence). The CDR3 consists of 12 residues. The ends were cut back, 10 bases at V and 5 bases at J, with 14 bases in the middle. CDR3 amino acids: CALARERDTQYF. The DNA for the CDR3 is TGTGCCTTGGCCCGGGAGAGAGATACGCAGTATTTT.

The chain has TRBV5-1 and TRBJ2-2; 10 nucleotides line up with TRBD2. Trimming at V came to 4 bases and at J to 3 bases, leaving 9 bases not matched to a gene. Looked up from germline, CDR1 is SGHRS and CDR2 is YFSETQ. This CDR3 contains 17 residues. CDR3 coding DNA: TGCGCCAGCAGCCCAAAGCGGGAGGGCCCCGACACCGGGGAGCTGTTTTTT. It is translated as CASSPKREGPDTGELFF.

The CDR3 reads CASSQDSAARVLTF. The CDR3 DNA sequence: TGTGCCAGCAGCCAGGACAGTGCAGCGAGAGTCCTGACTTTC. The chain is built from TRBV6-6 and TRBJ2-6, with D possibly matching TRBD1 (6 bases). Germline V CDR1 and CDR2: MNHNY, SVGAGI (reference sequence). The CDR3 extends over 14 amino acids. V lost 6 bases and J 13 bases, leaving 19 bases between the germline ends.

The CDR3 reads CASSPGEREGTYEQYF. CDR3 bases: TGTGCCAGCAGCCCCGGGGAGCGGGAGGGGACTTACGAGCAGTACTTC. The chain joins TRBV7-2 to TRBJ2-7; 10 bases agree with TRBD2. Germline V gene sequence: CDR1 SGHTA, CDR2 FQGNSA. V gave up 5 bases and J gave up 4 bases; unmatched junction bases: 11. The CDR3 is 16 amino acids.

The gene calls are TRBV15 and TRBJ1-1; 9 bases are shared with TRBD1. The CDR3 spans 15 residues. Germline V gene data show CDR1 as LNHNV and CDR2 as YYDKDF (reference sequence). The V and J ends lost 6 bases and 3 bases, in that order; junction bases with no gene match: 8. DNA of the CDR3: TGTGCCACCAGTCGCAACAGGGGGCTAGACACTGAAGCTTTCTTT. Its protein is CATSRNRGLDTEAFF.

V gene TRBV4-2 combines with J gene TRBJ1-1; 9 bases agree with TRBD1. The CDR3 length is 14 residues. The germline V gene has CDR1 LGHNA and CDR2 YNFKEQ. V shed 4 bases and J 4 bases; nucleotides not matched to a gene: 4. This CDR3 is CASSPAGQGTEAFF. In DNA form, the CDR3 reads TGTGCCAGCAGCCCGGCGGGACAGGGCACTGAAGCTTTCTTT.

This chain links TRBV12-5 with TRBJ2-3; 9 bases are shared with TRBD2. The CDR3 totals 16 residues. CDR1 is LGHNT, CDR2 FRNRAP, per germline. The trim removed 7 bases at V and 3 bases at J, leaving 11 bases unmatched. CDR3 in DNA: TGTGCTAGTGCACCATTTAGCGGGAGTTCGACAGATACGCAGTATTTT. Translating it yields CASAPFSGSSTDTQYF.

This sequence joins TRBV2 and TRBJ2-7; 10 bases match TRBD2. The CDR3 is 17 residues long. CDR1 and CDR2 from the germline V gene are SNHLY and FYNNEI. Unmatched junction bases numbered 9, after V lost 2 bases and J lost 2 bases. CDR3 nucleotides: TGTGCCAGCAGTGAATCCCCTCGGACTAGCGGAACCTACGAGCAGTACTTC. Translation gives CASSESPRTSGTYEQYF. The variable domain in full, completed from reference TRBV2 and TRBJ2-7, reads EPEVTQTPSHQVTQMGQEVILRCVPISNHLYFYWYRQILGQKVEFLVSFYNNEISEKSEIFDDQFSVERPDGSNFTLKIRSTKLEDSAMYFCASSESPRTSGTYEQYFGPGTRLTVT.

The gene calls are TRBV19 and TRBJ1-3, with D perhaps TRBD1 (5 bases). The CDR3 is 13 amino acids. The germline V gene encodes CDR1 LNHDA and CDR2 SQIVND (reference sequence). The V end lost 6 bases, the J end lost 2 bases, and 8 bases lay between the germline ends. The CDR3 DNA is TGTGCCAGTAGCCAGGGTGCTGGAAACACCATATATTTT. It is translated as CASSQGAGNTIYF.

The chain couples TRBV19 to TRBJ2-2, with D unclear. Trimming removed 0 bases from V and 4 bases from J, with 12 bases in between. CDR1 is LNHDA, CDR2 SQIVND, per germline (reference sequence). CDR3 length: 16 amino acids. The CDR3 nucleotides are TGTGCCAGTAGTATAGAGGCCAGGTTCGGCACCGGGGAGCTGTTTTTT. As protein: CASSIEARFGTGELFF.

The chain carries TRBV27 and TRBJ2-2, with TRBD2 as a possible D gene (6 bases). Trimming took 7 bases from V and 2 from J, leaving 17 bases between them. The CDR3 consists of 16 residues. Germline assignment: CDR1 MNHEY and CDR2 SMNVEV (reference sequence). In nucleotides, the CDR3 is TGTGCCAGCACCAACAGACTAGGCGTTAACACCGGGGAGCTGTTTTTT. Its translation: CASTNRLGVNTGELFF.